This T cell receptor beta chain is drawn from a study of identical twins. This clonotype has more than one count but fewer than ten. TCRdb re-analysed the 5' RACE reads in MiXCR, keeping a single row per CDR3 protein. The repertoire holds more than 200,000 distinct CDR3 sequences, with 11% to 15% as singletons. CDR3 length: 13 residues. Germline CDR1 is DFQATT and CDR2 is SNEGSKA (reference sequence). V was shortened by 6 bases and J by 2 bases, with 13 bases between the two germline ends. The sequencing input was memory (CD45RO+) T cells sorted from blood. The gene calls are TRBV20-1 and TRBJ1-2, with D unresolved. This clonotype was sampled from a woman aged 18 to 35 in good health. The CDR3 here is CSAWEVGNYGYTF. CDR3 in DNA: TGCAGTGCCTGGGAGGTCGGCAACTATGGCTACACCTTC.